This TCR beta chain is from a study of shared clonotypes between healthy human individuals. The V and J ends lost 4 bases and 1 base, in that order; junction bases with no gene match: 10. The CDR3 consists of 16 residues. CDR1 is SGHNT, CDR2 YYREEE, per germline (reference sequence). Concerning this clone itself: Its antigen is unidentified.

The method was immunoSEQ multiplex PCR; TCRdb's version includes in-frame clones alone and lacks a portion of them. The profile covers roughly 2.5 million clones, with approximately 92% appearing a single time and over 0.12% taken by the ten largest. General observations from the study: Generally, naive subsets (rather than memory subsets) showed larger estimated richness.

The chain employs TRBV5-4 and TRBJ1-1; 7 bases line up with TRBD1. The clonotype originates from a man aged 18 to 29 in good health. The sequencing sample was made of naive CD4+ T cells sorted from blood. Noted subset: CD45RA+ positively selected. The CDR3 loop is CASSQGRGSENTEAFF. The CDR3 nucleotides are TGTGCCAGCAGCCAGGGCAGGGGGAGCGAGAACACTGAAGCTTTCTTT.